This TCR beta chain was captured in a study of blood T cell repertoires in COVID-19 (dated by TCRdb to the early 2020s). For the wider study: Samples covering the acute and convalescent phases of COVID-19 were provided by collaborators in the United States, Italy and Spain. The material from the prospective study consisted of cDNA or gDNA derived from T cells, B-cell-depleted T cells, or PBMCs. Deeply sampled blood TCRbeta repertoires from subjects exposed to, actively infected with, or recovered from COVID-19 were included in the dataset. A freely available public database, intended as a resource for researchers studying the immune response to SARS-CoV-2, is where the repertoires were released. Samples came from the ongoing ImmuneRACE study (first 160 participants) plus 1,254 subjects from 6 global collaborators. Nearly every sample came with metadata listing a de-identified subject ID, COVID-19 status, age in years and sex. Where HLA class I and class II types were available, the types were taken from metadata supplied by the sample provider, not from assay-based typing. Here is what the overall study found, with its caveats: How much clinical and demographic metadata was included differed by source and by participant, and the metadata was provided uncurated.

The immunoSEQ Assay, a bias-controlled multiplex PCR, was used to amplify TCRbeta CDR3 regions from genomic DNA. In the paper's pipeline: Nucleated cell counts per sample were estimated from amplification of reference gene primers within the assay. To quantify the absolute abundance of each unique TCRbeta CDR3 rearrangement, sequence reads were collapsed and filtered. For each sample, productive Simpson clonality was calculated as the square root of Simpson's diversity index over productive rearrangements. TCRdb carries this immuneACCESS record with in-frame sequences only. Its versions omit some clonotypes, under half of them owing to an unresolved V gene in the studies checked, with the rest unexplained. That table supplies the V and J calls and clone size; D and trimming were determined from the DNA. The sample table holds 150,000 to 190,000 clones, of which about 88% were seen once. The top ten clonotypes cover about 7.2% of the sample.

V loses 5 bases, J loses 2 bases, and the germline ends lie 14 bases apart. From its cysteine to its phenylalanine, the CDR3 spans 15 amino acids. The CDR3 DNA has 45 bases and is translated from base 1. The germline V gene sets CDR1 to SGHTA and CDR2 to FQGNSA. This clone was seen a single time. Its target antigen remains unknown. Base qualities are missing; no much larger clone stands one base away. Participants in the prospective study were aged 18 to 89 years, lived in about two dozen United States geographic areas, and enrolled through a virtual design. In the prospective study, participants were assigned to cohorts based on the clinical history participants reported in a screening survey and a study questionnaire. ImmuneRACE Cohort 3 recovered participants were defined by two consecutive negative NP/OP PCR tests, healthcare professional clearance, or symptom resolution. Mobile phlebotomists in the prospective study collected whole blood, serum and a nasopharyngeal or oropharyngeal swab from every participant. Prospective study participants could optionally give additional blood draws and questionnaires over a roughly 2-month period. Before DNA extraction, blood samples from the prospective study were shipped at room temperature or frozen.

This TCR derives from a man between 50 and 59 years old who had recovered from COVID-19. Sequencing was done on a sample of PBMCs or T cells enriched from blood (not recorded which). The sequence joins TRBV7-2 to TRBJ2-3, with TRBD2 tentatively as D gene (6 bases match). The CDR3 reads CASSHWDSHTDTQYF. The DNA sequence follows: TGTGCCAGCAGCCATTGGGACTCTCACACAGATACGCAGTATTTT.